The 26 T cell receptor beta chains below were found in one sample sequenced in a study of blood T cell repertoires in COVID-19. Clones were sequenced by immunoSEQ multiplex PCR, and TCRdb holds only the in-frame ones, with some missing. Of over 250,000 clones in the sample, 83% were seen once. The sequencing sample was made of peripheral blood. These receptors originate from a woman aged 45-59 years who had recovered from COVID-19.

This chain connects TRBV28 to TRBJ1-3; TRBD1 is a possible D gene (6 bases). CDR3 length equals 17 residues. V gave up 5 bases and J gave up 0 bases, with 17 bases separating them. CDR1 MDHEN and CDR2 SYDVKM come from the germline V gene. CDR3 loop: CASSSWEGGASGNTIYF. CDR3 coding DNA: TGTGCCAGCAGTAGTTGGGAGGGGGGAGCCTCTGGAAACACCATATATTTT.

This clone has at least ten counts. This chain links TRBV2 with TRBJ1-5; 12 bases are shared with TRBD1. The germline CDR1 and CDR2 sequences are SNHLY and FYNNEI. V dropped 5 bases and J dropped 7; count of bases not matched to a gene: 6. The CDR3 has 15 residues. CDR3 in DNA: TGTGCCAGCAGTTTAGGGACAGGGGGCTTACAGCCCCAGCATTTT. This encodes CASSLGTGGLQPQHF.

The gene calls are TRBV28 and TRBJ2-5, with D possibly matching TRBD1 (6 bases). CDR3 length: 14 amino acids. Deletions cut 5 bases from V and 5 bases from J, with 15 bases between. CDR1 and CDR2 from the germline V gene are MDHEN and SYDVKM. CDR3 in amino acids: CASSRQDEQETQYF. The CDR3, as DNA: TGTGCCAGCAGTCGACAGGACGAGCAGGAGACCCAGTACTTC.

The V gene is TRBV7-6, the J gene TRBJ2-7, with 10 bases matching TRBD1. Germline V gene lookup returns CDR1 SGHVS and CDR2 FNYEAQ. CDR3 length: 16 amino acids. V was clipped by 4 bases and J by 2 bases; unmatched bases: 8. CDR3 sequence reads: CASSSRTGGSPYEQYF. CDR3 nucleotides: TGTGCCAGCAGCTCGCGGACAGGGGGAAGTCCCTACGAGCAGTACTTC.

This chain connects TRBV27 to TRBJ2-7; TRBD2 matches at 9 bases. The CDR3 consists of 15 residues. Germline V gives CDR1 MNHEY, CDR2 SMNVEV (reference sequence). Trimming took 5 bases from V and 4 from J; bases not matched to a gene: 9. The CDR3 loop is CASSPQGGRVYEQYF. In DNA form, the CDR3 reads TGTGCCAGCAGTCCCCAGGGCGGGAGGGTGTACGAGCAGTACTTC.

This rearrangement joins TRBV3-1 (or the pseudogene TRBV3-2) to TRBJ2-1; TRBD2 matches at 8 bases. The CDR3 extends over 18 amino acids. The trim removed 4 bases at V and 2 bases at J, leaving 13 bases unmatched. CDR1 is LGHDT and CDR2 is YNNKEL in the germline V gene (reference sequence). CDR3 bases: TGTGCCAGCAGCCGGTTAGGTCGGGGACTAGGTACCTACAATGAGCAGTTCTTC. It codes for CASSRLGRGLGTYNEQFF.

V and J are TRBV19 and TRBJ2-2; 10 bases agree with TRBD1. Losses at the gene ends were 4 bases for V and 2 bases for J; bases not matched to a gene: 1. The CDR3 sequence is 15 residues long. Germline values: CDR1 LNHDA, CDR2 SQIVND (reference sequence). CDR3: CASSRQGANTGELFF. Here the CDR3 DNA reads TGTGCCAGTAGTAGACAGGGGGCCAACACCGGGGAGCTGTTTTTT.

The rearrangement links TRBV29-1 to TRBJ2-3, with D possibly being TRBD2 (5 bases). The CDR3 consists of 13 residues. The V gene lost 4 bases and the J gene lost 6 bases, with 14 bases spanning the gap. Germline CDR1 SQVTM, CDR2 ANQGSEA. The CDR3 DNA is TGCAGCGTTGGAGGGCACGGGGTCGATACGCAGTATTTT. Translated, it gives CSVGGHGVDTQYF.

The rearrangement joins TRBV24-1 to TRBJ2-4, with a possible D match to TRBD2 (5 bases). Deletions cut 3 bases from V and 8 bases from J, with 16 bases between. From germline, CDR1 is KGHDR and CDR2 SFDVKD. The CDR3 is 15 residues long. The CDR3 protein is CATSDPSGSGDIQYF. CDR3 DNA: TGTGCCACCAGTGATCCGTCGGGGAGTGGGGACATTCAGTACTTC.

This chain joins TRBV2 and TRBJ1-4, with unresolved D. V lost 3 bases, J lost 4 bases, and 9 bases lay in between. Germline V gene data show CDR1 as SNHLY and CDR2 as FYNNEI. This CDR3 is built from 14 residues. The CDR3 DNA reads TGTGCCAGCAGTGATGGGGAGGGTAATGAAAAACTGTTTTTT. The encoded protein is CASSDGEGNEKLFF.

Turning to this clone: Other DNA sequences in this sample translate to the same CDR3. The chain uses TRBV12-3 or TRBV12-4 and TRBJ1-2; 9 bases align to TRBD1. This CDR3 spans 12 amino acids. With V trimmed by 8 bases and J by 6 bases, 4 bases remained unmatched. CDR3 amino acids: CASSYRGHGYTF. CDR3 nucleotide sequence: TGTGCCAGCTCCTACAGGGGGCATGGCTACACCTTC.

This chain connects TRBV19 to TRBJ1-2; D unresolved. V lost 5 bases and J lost 6, with 16 bases in between. The CDR3 loop spans 14 amino acids. The germline CDR1 and CDR2 sequences are LNHDA and SQIVND (reference sequence). This CDR3 reads CASSAQVPIDGYTF. In DNA, the CDR3 is TGTGCCAGTAGTGCCCAGGTCCCCATTGATGGCTACACCTTC.

The chain has TRBV3-1 (or the pseudogene TRBV3-2) and TRBJ2-4; possible D gene TRBD2, 6 bases. Trimming removed 4 bases from V and 0 bases from J, with 25 bases in between. Germline CDR1 is LGHDT and CDR2 is YNNKEL (reference sequence). The CDR3 spans 20 residues. The chain's CDR3 is CASSPHQGGAASLAKNIQYF. CDR3 coding DNA: TGTGCCAGCAGCCCGCACCAGGGCGGGGCCGCAAGTCTAGCCAAAAACATTCAGTACTTC.

The V gene is TRBV5-6, the J gene TRBJ2-7; 8 bases line up with TRBD1. The germline V gene has CDR1 SGHDT and CDR2 YYEEEE. This CDR3 is built from 16 residues. After removal of 0 bases from V and 3 bases from J, the junction contained 8 bases not matched to a gene. CDR3: CASSLAPTGVFYEQYF. CDR3 coding DNA: TGTGCCAGCAGCTTGGCCCCGACAGGGGTCTTCTACGAGCAGTACTTC. Full variable domain (missing parts from reference TRBV5-6 and TRBJ2-7): DAGVTQSPTHLIKTRGQQVTLRCSPKSGHDTVSWYQQALGQGPQFIFQYYEEEERQRGNFPDRFSGHQFPNYSSELNVNALLLGDSALYLCASSLAPTGVFYEQYFGPGTRLTVT.

The genes are TRBV30 and TRBJ1-1; 7 bases line up with TRBD1. The V segment lost 3 bases and the J segment 3 bases; nucleotides outside the gene matches: 4. This CDR3 comprises 13 residues. Per the germline V gene, CDR1 is GTSNPN and CDR2 is SVGIG (reference sequence). This CDR3 reads CAWRMDRHTEAFF. In DNA form, the CDR3 reads TGTGCCTGGAGGATGGACAGGCACACTGAAGCTTTCTTT.

The gene calls are TRBV10-3 and TRBJ2-5, with 10 positions matching TRBD1. V was pared by 4 bases and J by 1 base, with 6 bases of the junction left unmatched. Germline V gene data show CDR1 as ENHRY and CDR2 as SYGVKD. The CDR3 totals 16 residues. The CDR3 here is CAISGSGTGAQETQYF. The CDR3 nucleotides are TGTGCCATCAGTGGATCCGGGACAGGGGCCCAAGAGACCCAGTACTTC.

Details on this clone: This CDR3 is also generated by other DNA sequences in the sample. The genes are TRBV9 and TRBJ2-1; 12 bases are shared with TRBD2. Germline V gene sequence: CDR1 SGDLS, CDR2 YYNGEE. The ends lost 3 bases at V and 3 bases at J; junction bases unmatched: 1. The CDR3 sequence is 15 residues long. CDR3 protein: CASSASGRDYNEQFF. For the CDR3, the DNA is TGTGCCAGCAGCGCTAGCGGGAGGGACTACAATGAGCAGTTCTTC.

The rearrangement joins TRBV9 to TRBJ1-2, with a tentative D call TRBD1 (5 bases). The V gene's germline CDR1 is SGDLS and CDR2 YYNGEE. This CDR3 is 13 amino acids long. V lost 0 bases to trimming and J lost 2 bases, with 5 bases between them. CDR3 nucleotides: TGTGCCAGCAGCGTAGACAGGAACTATGGCTACACCTTC. Its translation: CASSVDRNYGYTF.

This sequence joins TRBV6-5 and TRBJ2-3, with D possibly TRBD2 on 8 matching bases. CDR1 is MNHEY and CDR2 is SVGAGI in the germline V gene. The CDR3 contains 13 residues. V was clipped by 4 bases and J by 11 bases, with 16 bases between them. The DNA for the CDR3 is TGTGCCAGCAGTTCCAACGGGGGGGACAGGCAGTATTTT. It specifies CASSSNGGDRQYF.

V gene TRBV10-1 combines with J gene TRBJ2-1; possible D gene TRBD2, 5 bases. CDR3 length: 15 residues. CDR1 and CDR2 from the germline V gene are WNHNN and SYGVQD (reference sequence). The ends were cut back, 4 bases at V and 4 bases at J, with 14 bases in the middle. The CDR3 bases are TGCGCCAGCAGTGGAGCCCGGGATAGATACAATGAGCAGTTCTTC. Translation gives CASSGARDRYNEQFF.

The chain couples TRBV4-2 to TRBJ1-6, with unresolved D. Germline V lookup: CDR1 LGHNA, CDR2 YNFKEQ. CDR3 length: 16 amino acids. Trimming left V 0 bases short and J 9 bases short, with 15 bases between. This CDR3 reads CASSQDDYPGSSPLHF. Written as DNA, the CDR3 is TGTGCCAGCAGCCAAGATGACTACCCCGGGTCTTCACCCCTCCACTTT.

The chain has TRBV28 and TRBJ1-5; 7 positions agree with TRBD1. The germline V gene encodes CDR1 MDHEN and CDR2 SYDVKM. Trimming removed 3 bases from V and 6 bases from J; junction bases left unmatched: 8. This CDR3 region has 15 residues. Written as DNA, the CDR3 is TGTGCCAGCAGTTTCACGACAGGGATGGGTCAGCCCCAGCATTTT. Amino acids: CASSFTTGMGQPQHF.

The chain joins TRBV15 to TRBJ2-1, with 12 bases matching TRBD2. The V gene end was trimmed by 6 bases and the J gene end by 9 bases; junction bases not matched to a gene: 12. Germline V lookup: CDR1 LNHNV, CDR2 YYDKDF (reference sequence). This CDR3 contains 16 residues. CDR3 loop: CATSHGVLAGGLEQFF. DNA of the CDR3: TGTGCCACCAGTCACGGTGTTCTAGCGGGAGGGCTTGAGCAGTTCTTC. Looking up the rest from reference TRBV15 and TRBJ2-1 gives the full variable domain: DAMVIQNPRYQVTQFGKPVTLSCSQTLNHNVMYWYQQKSSQAPKLLFHYYDKDFNNEADTPDNFQSRRPNTSFCFLDIRSPGLGDTAMYLCATSHGVLAGGLEQFFGPGTRLTVL.

V and J are TRBV28 and TRBJ1-1; 7 bases line up with TRBD1. J was trimmed by 6 bases and V by 6 bases; bases with no gene match: 16. Germline lookup yields CDR1 MDHEN and CDR2 SYDVKM. The CDR3 loop spans 16 amino acids. CDR3 residues: CASRLGTAVGSAEAFF. In DNA form, the CDR3 reads TGTGCCAGCAGGCTCGGGACAGCTGTCGGGTCGGCTGAAGCTTTCTTT. Based on the CDR3 plus reference TRBV28 and TRBJ1-1, the full variable domain is DVKVTQSSRYLVKRTGEKVFLECVQDMDHENMFWYRQDPGLGLRLIYFSYDVKMKEKGDIPEGYSVSREKKERFSLILESASTNQTSMYLCASRLGTAVGSAEAFFGQGTRLTVV.

The chain couples TRBV4-2 to TRBJ2-4; 8 nucleotides agree with TRBD2. This CDR3 comprises 17 residues. The germline V gene has CDR1 LGHNA and CDR2 YNFKEQ. V lost 1 base to trimming and J lost 3 bases; unmatched junction nucleotides: 8. The CDR3 loop reads CASSQAHLAGDKNIQYF. DNA for the CDR3: TGTGCCAGCAGCCAAGCGCACCTAGCGGGTGACAAAAACATTCAGTACTTC.

The chain has TRBV7-3 and TRBJ2-5; 7 bases line up with TRBD2. J gave up 4 bases and V 2 bases, and 10 bases lay outside the gene matches. This CDR3 region has 16 residues. CDR1 is SGHTA, CDR2 FQGTGA, per germline. This CDR3 reads CASSLAGRGSAETQYF. The CDR3, as DNA: TGTGCCAGCAGCTTAGCGGGGCGGGGGTCAGCAGAGACCCAGTACTTC.